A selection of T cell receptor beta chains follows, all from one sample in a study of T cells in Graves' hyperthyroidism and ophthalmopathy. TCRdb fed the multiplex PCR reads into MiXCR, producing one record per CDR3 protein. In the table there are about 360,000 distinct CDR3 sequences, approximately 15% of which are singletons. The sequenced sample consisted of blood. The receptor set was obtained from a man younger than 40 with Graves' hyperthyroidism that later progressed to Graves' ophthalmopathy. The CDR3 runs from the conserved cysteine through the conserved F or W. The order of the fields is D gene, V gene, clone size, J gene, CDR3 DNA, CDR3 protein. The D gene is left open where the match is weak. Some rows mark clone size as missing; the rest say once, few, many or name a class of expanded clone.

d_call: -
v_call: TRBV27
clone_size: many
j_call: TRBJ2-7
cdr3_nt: TGTGCCAGCAGTTTATCAGTAGACTCCTACGAGCAGTACTTC
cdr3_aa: CASSLSVDSYEQYF

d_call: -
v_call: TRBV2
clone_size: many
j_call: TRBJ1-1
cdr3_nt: TGTGCGGGGTACACTGAAGCTTTCTTT
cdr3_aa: CAGYTEAFF

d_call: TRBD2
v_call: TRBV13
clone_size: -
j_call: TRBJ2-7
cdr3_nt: TGTGCCAGCAGCTCGACCGGGACTAAAAAATACGAGCAGTACTTC
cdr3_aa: CASSSTGTKKYEQYF

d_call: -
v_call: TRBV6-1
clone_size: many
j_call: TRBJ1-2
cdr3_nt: TGTGCCAGCAGTGAGACCTATCAGGGCTACACCTTC
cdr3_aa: CASSETYQGYTF

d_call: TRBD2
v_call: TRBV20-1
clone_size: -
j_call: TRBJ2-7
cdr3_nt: TGCAGTGCTAATAGCGGGAGGGTGAATTTCGGCGAGCAGTACTTC
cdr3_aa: CSANSGRVNFGEQYF

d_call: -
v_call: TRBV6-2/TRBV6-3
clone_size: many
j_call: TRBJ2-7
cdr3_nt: TGTGCCAGCAGTTACTACGACTCCTACGAGCAGTACTTC
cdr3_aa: CASSYYDSYEQYF

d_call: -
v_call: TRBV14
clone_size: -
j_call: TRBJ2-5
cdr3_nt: TGTGCCAGCAGCCAAGTTTTGAAACCATACCAAGAGACCCAGTACTTC
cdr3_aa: CASSQVLKPYQETQYF

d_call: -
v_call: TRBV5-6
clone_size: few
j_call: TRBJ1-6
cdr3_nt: TGTGCCAGCAGCTTAACCCCAGGGAATTCACCCCTCCACTTT
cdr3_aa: CASSLTPGNSPLHF

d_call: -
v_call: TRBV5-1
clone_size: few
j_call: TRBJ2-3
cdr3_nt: TGCGCCAGCACCAGGGGAGAGCGCCGCACAGATACGCAGTATTTT
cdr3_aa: CASTRGERRTDTQYF

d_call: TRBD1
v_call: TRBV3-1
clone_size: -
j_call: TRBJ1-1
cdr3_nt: TGTGCCAGCAGCCAAGATTGGGGCAGGGGGAGGTCTGAAGCTTTCTTT
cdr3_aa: CASSQDWGRGRSEAFF

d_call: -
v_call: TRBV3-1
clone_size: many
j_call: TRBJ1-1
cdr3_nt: TGTGCCAGCAGCCAAATTGGAGGAACTGAAGCTTTCTTT
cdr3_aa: CASSQIGGTEAFF

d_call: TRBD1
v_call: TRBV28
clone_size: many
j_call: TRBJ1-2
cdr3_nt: TGTGCCAGCAGGACAGGGGGCGCCTCCTACGGCTACACCTTC
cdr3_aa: CASRTGGASYGYTF

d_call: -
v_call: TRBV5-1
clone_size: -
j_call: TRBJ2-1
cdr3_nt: TGCGCCAGCAGCTTGGGCGGAACGGGGGATGAGCAGTTCTTC
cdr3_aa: CASSLGGTGDEQFF

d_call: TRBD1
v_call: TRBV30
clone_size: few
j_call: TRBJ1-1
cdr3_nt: TGTGCCTGGAGGGACAGGGGCATGAACACTGAAGCTTTCTTT
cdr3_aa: CAWRDRGMNTEAFF

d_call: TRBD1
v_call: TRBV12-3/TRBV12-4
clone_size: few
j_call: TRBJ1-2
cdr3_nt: TGTGCCAGCAGTCACAGGGGCTCTCTCTATGGCTACACCTTC
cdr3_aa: CASSHRGSLYGYTF

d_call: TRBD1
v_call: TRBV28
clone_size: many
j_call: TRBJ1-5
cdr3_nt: TGTGCCAGCAGGTACAGGGGGAGGATTCGCAATCAGCCCCAGCATTTT
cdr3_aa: CASRYRGRIRNQPQHF

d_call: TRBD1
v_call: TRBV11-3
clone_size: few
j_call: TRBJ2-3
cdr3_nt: TGTGCCAGCAGCCCCCCGGACAGGACCTTCCCTACAGATACGCAGTATTTT
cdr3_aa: CASSPPDRTFPTDTQYF

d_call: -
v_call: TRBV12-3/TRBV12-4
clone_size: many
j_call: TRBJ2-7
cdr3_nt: TGTGCCAGCAGTTTACAGCTCAGATCCTACGAGCAGTACTTC
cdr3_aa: CASSLQLRSYEQYF

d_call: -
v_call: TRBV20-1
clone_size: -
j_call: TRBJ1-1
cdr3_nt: TGCAGTGCTAGATCTGTGGGGATCGAGACTGAAGCTTTCTTT
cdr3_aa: CSARSVGIETEAFF

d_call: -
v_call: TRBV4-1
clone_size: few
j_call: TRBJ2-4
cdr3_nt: TGCGCCAGCAGCCAAGATCTATCAGTGAACATTCAGTACTTC
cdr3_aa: CASSQDLSVNIQYF

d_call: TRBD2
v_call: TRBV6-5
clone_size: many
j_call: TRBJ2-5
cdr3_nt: TGTGCCAGCAGTTACTCAGTCGGGACTAGCAATGAAGAGACCCAGTACTTC
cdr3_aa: CASSYSVGTSNEETQYF

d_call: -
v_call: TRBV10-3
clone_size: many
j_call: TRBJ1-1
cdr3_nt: TGTGCCATCAAGGGCCCCACTGAAGCTTTCTTT
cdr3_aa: CAIKGPTEAFF

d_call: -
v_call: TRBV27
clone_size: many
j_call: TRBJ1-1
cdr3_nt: TGTGCCAGCAGGGGGGCACGGACAATGAACACTGAAGCTTTCTTT
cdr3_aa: CASRGARTMNTEAFF

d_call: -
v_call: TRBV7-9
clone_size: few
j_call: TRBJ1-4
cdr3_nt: TGTGCCAGCAGCGCAATCGGGGGGGGCGAAAAACTGTTTTTT
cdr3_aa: CASSAIGGGEKLFF

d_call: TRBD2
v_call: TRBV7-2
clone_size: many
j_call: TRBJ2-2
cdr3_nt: TGTGCCAGCAGCCCACGACTAGCGGGGGGCATTTCAGGGGAGCTGTTTTTT
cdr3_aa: CASSPRLAGGISGELFF

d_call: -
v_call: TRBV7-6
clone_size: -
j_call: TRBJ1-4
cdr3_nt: TGTGCCAGCAGCTTGGGCAGGGGAGGGGGAAAACTGTTTTTT
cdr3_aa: CASSLGRGGGKLFF

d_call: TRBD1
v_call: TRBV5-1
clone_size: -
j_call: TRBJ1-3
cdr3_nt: TGCGCCAGCAGCTTGGGGGGACAGGGGGCCCGGGCCGAAAACACCATATATTTT
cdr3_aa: CASSLGGQGARAENTIYF

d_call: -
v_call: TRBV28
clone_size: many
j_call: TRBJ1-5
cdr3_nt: TGTGCCAGCAGGTTCGGGGGGTGGAATCAGCCCCAGCATTTT
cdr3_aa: CASRFGGWNQPQHF

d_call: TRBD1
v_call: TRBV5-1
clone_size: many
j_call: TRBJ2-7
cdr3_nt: TGCGCCAGCAGCTTGAGAGACAGGGGCTCCTACGAGCAGTACTTC
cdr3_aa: CASSLRDRGSYEQYF